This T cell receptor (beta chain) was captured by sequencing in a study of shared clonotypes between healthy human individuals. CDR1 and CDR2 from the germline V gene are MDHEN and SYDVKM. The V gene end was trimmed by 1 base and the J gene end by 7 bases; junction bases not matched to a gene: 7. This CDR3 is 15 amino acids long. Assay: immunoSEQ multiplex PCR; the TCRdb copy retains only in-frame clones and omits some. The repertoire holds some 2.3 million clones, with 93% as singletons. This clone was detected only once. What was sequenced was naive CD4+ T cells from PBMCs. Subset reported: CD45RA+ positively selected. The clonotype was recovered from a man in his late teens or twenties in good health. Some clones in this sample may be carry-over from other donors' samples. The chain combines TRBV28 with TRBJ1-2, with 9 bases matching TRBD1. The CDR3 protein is CASSLSKQGAAGYTF. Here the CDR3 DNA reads TGTGCCAGCAGTTTATCGAAACAGGGGGCCGCTGGCTACACCTTC.